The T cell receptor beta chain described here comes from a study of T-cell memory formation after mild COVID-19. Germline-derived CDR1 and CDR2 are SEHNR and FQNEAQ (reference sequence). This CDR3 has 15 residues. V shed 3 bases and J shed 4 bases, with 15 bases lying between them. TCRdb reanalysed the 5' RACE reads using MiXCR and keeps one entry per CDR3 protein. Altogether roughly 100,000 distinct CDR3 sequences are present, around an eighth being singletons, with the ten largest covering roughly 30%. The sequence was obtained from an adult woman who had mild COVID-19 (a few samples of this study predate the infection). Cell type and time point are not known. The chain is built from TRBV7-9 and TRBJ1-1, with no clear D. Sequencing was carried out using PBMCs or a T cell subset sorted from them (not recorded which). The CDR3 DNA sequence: TGTGCCAGCAGCTTGGCAGTTTTGGGGAGCACTGAAGCTTTCTTT. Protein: CASSLAVLGSTEAFF.